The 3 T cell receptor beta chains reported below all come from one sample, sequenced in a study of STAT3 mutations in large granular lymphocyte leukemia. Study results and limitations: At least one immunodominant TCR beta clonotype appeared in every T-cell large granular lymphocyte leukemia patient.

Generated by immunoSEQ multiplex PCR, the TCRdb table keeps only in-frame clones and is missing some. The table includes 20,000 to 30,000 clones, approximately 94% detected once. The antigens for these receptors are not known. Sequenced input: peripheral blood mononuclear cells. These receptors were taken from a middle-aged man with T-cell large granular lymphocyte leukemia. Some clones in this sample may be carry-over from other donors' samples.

The CDR3, as DNA: TGTGCCAGCAGCTTAGACGGAGGGGAGTCACCCCTCCACTTT. Protein sequence: CASSLDGGESPLHF. The V call is TRBV7-9, the J call TRBJ1-6, with D maybe TRBD1 (5 bases). Per the germline V gene, CDR1 is SEHNR and CDR2 is FQNEAQ (reference sequence). The CDR3 totals 14 residues. V was trimmed by 1 base and J by 10 bases, leaving 11 bases between them.

The CDR3 spells CASSQEPLAGGLETQYF. CDR3 nucleotides: TGCGCCAGCAGCCAAGAGCCACTAGCGGGGGGGCTGGAGACCCAGTACTTC. This chain uses TRBV4-1 with TRBJ2-5; 13 bases agree with TRBD2. Germline CDR1 reads MGHRA; CDR2 reads YSYEKL. J was trimmed by 5 bases and V by 0 bases; bases with no gene match: 6. The CDR3 length is 17 residues.

Written as DNA, the CDR3 is TGTGCCAGCAGCTTAGCCTGGGGATCATATAATTCACCCCTCCACTTT. It codes for CASSLAWGSYNSPLHF. This chain connects TRBV11-2 to TRBJ1-6; D gene uncertain. V lost 1 base and J 4 bases, leaving 11 bases between the germline ends. Germline CDR1 is SGHAT and CDR2 is FQNNGV. The length of the CDR3 is 16 residues.